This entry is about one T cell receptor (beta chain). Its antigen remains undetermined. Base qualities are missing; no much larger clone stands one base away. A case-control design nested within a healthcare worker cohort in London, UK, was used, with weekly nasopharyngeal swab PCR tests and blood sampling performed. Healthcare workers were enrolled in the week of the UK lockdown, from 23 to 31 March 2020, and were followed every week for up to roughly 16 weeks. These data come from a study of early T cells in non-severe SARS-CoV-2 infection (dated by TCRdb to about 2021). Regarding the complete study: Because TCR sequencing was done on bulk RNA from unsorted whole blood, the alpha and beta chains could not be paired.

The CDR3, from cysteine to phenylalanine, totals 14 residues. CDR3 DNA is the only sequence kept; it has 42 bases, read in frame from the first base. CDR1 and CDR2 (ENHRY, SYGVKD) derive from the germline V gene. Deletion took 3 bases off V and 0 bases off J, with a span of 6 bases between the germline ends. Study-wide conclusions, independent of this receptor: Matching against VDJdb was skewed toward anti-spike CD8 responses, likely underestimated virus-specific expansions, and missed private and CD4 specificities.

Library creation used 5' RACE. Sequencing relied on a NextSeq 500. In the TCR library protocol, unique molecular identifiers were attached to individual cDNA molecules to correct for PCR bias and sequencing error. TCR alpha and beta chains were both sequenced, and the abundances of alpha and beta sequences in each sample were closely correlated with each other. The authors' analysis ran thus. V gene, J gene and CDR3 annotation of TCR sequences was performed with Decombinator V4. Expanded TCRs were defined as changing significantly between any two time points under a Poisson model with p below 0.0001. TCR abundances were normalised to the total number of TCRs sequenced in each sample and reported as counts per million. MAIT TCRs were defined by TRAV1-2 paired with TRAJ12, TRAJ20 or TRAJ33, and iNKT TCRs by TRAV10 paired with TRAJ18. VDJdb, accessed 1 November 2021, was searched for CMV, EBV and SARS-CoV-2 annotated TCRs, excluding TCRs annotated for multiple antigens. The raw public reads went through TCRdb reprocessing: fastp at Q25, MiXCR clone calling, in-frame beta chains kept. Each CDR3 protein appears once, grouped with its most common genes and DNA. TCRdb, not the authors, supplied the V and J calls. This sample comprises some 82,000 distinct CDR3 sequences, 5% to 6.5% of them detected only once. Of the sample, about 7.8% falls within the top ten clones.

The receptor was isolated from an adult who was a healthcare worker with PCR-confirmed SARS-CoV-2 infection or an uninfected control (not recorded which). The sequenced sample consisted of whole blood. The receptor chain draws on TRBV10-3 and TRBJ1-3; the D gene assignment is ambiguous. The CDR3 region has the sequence CAISDMSSGNTIYF. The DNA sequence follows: TGTGCCATCAGTGACATGAGCTCTGGAAACACCATATATTTT.